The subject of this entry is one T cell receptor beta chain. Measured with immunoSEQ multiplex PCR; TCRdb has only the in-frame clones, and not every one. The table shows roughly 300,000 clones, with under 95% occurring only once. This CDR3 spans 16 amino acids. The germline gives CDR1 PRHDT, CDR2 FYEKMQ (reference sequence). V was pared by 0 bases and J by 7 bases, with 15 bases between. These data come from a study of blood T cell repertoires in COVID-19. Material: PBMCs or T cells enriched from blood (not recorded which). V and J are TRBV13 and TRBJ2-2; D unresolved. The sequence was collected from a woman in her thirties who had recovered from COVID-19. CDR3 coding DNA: TGTGCCAGCAGCTTAGGCCAATTGGGCGTCGGCGGGGAGCTGTTTTTT. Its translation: CASSLGQLGVGGELFF.